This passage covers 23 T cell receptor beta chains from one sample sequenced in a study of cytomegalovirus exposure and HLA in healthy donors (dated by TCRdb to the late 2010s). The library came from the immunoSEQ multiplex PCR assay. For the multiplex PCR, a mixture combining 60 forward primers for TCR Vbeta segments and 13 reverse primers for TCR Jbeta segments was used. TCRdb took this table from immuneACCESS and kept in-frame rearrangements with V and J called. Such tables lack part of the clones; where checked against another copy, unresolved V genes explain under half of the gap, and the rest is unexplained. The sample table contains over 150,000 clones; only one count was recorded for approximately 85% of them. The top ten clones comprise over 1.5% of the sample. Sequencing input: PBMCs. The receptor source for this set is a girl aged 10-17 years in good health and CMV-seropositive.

The CDR3 region is CATSRAGGGTDTQYF. In DNA, the CDR3 is TGTGCCACCAGCAGAGCGGGGGGAGGTACAGATACGCAGTATTTT. J is TRBJ2-3 and V is TRBV15, with TRBD2 matching 7 bases. Unmatched junction bases numbered 4, after V lost 1 base and J lost 3 bases. The germline V gene has CDR1 LNHNV and CDR2 YYDKDF (reference sequence). CDR3 length: 15 amino acids.

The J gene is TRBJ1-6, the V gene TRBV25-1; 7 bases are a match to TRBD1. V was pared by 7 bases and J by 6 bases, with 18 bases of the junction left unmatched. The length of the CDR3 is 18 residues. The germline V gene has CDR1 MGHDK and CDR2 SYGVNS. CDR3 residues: CASTTEELLRQGNSPLHF. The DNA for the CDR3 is TGTGCCAGCACCACAGAAGAATTACTTAGACAGGGTAATTCACCCCTCCACTTT.

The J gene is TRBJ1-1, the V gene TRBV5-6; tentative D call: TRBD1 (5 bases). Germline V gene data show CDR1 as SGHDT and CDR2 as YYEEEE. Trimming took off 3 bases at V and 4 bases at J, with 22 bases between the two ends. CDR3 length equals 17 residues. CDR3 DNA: TGTGCCAGCAGCTCCCAGGGTTTAGGGACTTTGGGCACTGAAGCTTTCTTT. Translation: CASSSQGLGTLGTEAFF.

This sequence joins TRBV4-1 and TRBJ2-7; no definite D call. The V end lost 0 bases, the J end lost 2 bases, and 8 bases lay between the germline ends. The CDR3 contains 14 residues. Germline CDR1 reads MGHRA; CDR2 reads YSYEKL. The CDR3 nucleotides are TGCGCCAGCAGCCAAGAGGAGAGAGCCTACGAGCAGTACTTC. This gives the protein CASSQEERAYEQYF.

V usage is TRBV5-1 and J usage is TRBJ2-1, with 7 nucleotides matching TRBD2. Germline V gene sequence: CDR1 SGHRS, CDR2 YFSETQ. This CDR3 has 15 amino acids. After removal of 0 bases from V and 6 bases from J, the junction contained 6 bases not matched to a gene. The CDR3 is CASSLGAGDANEQFF. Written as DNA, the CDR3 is TGCGCCAGCAGCTTGGGGGCGGGGGACGCCAATGAGCAGTTCTTC.

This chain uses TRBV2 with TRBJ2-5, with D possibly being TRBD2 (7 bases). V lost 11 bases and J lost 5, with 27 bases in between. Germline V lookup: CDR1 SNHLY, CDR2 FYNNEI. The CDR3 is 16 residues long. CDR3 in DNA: TGTGCCTCCGGTAGGGCCGCGGGGGCGAGTGGCGAGACCCAGTACTTC. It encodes CASGRAAGASGETQYF.

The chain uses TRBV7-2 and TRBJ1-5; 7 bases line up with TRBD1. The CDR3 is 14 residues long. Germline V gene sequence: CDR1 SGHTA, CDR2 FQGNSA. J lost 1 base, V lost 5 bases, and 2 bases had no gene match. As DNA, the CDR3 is TGTGCCAGCAGCCAGGGGGGAAGCAATCAGCCCCAGCATTTT. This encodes CASSQGGSNQPQHF.

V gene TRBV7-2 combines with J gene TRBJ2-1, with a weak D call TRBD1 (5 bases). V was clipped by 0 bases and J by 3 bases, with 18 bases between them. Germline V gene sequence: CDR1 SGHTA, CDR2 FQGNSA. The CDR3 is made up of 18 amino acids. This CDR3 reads CASSLAHLGAWIYNEQFF. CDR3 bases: TGTGCCAGCAGCTTAGCGCATCTAGGGGCGTGGATCTACAATGAGCAGTTCTTC.

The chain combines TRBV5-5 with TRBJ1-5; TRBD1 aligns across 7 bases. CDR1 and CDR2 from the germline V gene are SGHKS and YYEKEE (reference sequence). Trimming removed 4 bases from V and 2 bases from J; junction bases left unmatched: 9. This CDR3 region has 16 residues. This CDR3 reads CASSIQQGLGNQPQHF. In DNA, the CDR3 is TGTGCCAGCAGCATACAACAGGGGTTGGGCAATCAGCCCCAGCATTTT.

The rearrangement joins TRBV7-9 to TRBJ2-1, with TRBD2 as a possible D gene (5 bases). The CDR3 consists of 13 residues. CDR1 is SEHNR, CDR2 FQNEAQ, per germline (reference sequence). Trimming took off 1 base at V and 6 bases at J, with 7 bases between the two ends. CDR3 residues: CASSLGAANEQFF. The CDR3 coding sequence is TGTGCCAGCAGCTTAGGAGCGGCCAATGAGCAGTTCTTC.

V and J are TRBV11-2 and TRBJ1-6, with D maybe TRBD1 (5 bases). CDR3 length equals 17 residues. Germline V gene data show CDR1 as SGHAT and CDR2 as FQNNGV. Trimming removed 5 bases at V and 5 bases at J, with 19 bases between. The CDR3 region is CASSLGQGGMDNSPLHF. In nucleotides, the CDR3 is TGTGCCAGCAGCCTGGGGCAGGGAGGTATGGATAATTCACCCCTCCACTTT.

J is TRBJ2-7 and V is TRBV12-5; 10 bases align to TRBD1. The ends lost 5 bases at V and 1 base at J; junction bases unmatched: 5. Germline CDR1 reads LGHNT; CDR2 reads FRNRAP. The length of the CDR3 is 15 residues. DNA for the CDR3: TGTGCTAGTGGTCCCGGACAGGGGGGTTCCTACGAGCAGTACTTC. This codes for CASGPGQGGSYEQYF.

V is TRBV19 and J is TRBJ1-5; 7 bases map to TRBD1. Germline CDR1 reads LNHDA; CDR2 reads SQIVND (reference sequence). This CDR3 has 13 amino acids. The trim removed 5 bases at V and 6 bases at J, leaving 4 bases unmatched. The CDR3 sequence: CASSPQGGQPQHF. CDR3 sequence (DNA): TGTGCCAGTAGTCCCCAGGGGGGTCAGCCCCAGCATTTT.

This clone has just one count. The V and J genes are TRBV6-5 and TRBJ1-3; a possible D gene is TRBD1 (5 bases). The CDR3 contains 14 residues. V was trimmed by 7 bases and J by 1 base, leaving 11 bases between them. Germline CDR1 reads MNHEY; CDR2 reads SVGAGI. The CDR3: CASMGAGSGNTIYF. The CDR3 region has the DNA TGTGCCAGCATGGGTGCAGGGTCTGGAAACACCATATATTTT.

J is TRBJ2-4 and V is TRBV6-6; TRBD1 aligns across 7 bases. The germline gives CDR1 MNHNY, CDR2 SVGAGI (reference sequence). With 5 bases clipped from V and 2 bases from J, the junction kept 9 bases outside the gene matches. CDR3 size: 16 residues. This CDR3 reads CASSGRQGVTKNIQYF. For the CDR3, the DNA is TGTGCCAGCAGTGGCAGACAGGGAGTAACCAAAAACATTCAGTACTTC.

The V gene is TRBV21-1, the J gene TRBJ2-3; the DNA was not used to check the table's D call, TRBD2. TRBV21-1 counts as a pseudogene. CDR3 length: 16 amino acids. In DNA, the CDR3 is TGTGCTCCTACCAAGGTAGCGGGGGGGCCCACAGATACGCAGTATTTT. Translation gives CAPTKVAGGPTDTQYF.

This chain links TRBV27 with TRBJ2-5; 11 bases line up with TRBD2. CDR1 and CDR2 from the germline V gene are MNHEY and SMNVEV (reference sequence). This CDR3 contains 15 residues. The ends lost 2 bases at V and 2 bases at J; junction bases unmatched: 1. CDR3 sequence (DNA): TGTGCCAGCAGTTTAACTAGCGGGGGACAAGAGACCCAGTACTTC. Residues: CASSLTSGGQETQYF.

CDR3 nucleotides: TGCAGCGTGGAAAGTGGGGGGTTTATGGCCAAAAACATTCAGTACTTC. Residues: CSVESGGFMAKNIQYF. The chain recombines TRBV29-1 with TRBJ2-4; D may be TRBD2 (6 bases). Germline CDR1 reads SQVTM; CDR2 reads ANQGSEA. This CDR3 comprises 16 residues. Between the trimmed V and J ends, which lost 6 bases and 1 base, there was a span of 19 bases.

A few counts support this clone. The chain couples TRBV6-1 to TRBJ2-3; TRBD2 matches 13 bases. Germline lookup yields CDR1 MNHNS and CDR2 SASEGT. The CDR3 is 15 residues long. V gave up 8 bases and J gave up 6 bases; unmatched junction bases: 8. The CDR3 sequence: CASGPTSGGADTQYF. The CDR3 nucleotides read TGTGCCAGCGGCCCCACTAGCGGGGGGGCGGATACGCAGTATTTT.

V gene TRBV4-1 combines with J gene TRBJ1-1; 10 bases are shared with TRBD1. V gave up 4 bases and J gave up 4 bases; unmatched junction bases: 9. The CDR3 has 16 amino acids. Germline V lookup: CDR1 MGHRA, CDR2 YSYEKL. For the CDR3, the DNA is TGCGCCAGCAGCCCGGGACAGGGGTCTCTTGTCACTGAAGCTTTCTTT. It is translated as CASSPGQGSLVTEAFF.

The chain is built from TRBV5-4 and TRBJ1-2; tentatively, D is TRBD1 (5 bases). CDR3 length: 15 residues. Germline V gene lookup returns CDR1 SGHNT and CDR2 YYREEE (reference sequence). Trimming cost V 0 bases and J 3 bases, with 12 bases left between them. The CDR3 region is CASSLVEGTDYGYTF. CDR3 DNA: TGTGCCAGCAGCTTGGTCGAGGGGACTGACTATGGCTACACCTTC. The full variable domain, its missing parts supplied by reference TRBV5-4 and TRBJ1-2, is ETGVTQSPTHLIKTRGQQVTLRCSSQSGHNTVSWYQQALGQGPQFIFQYYREEENGRGNFPPRFSGLQFPNYSSELNVNALELDDSALYLCASSLVEGTDYGYTFGSGTRLTVV.

CDR3 bases: TGCAGCGTTGGAGGGGGAGGGAATAGCAATCAGCCCCAGCATTTT. Amino acid sequence: CSVGGGGNSNQPQHF. This sequence joins TRBV29-1 and TRBJ1-5; D possibly corresponds to TRBD1 (6 bases). Looked up from germline, CDR1 is SQVTM and CDR2 is ANQGSEA. Between the trimmed V and J ends, which lost 4 bases and 0 bases, there was a span of 13 bases. This CDR3 spans 15 amino acids.

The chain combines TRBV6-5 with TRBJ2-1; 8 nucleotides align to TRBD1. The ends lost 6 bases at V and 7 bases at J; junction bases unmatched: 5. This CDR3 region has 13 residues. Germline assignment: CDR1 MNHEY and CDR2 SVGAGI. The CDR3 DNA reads TGTGCCAGCAGACAGGGGGGTACGAATGAGCAGTTCTTC. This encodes CASRQGGTNEQFF.